The present T cell receptor beta chain was sequenced within a study of control samples from healthy donors and cancer patients. The CDR3 totals 14 residues. Germline V lookup: CDR1 SGHKS, CDR2 YYEKEE (reference sequence). Trimming cost V 7 bases and J 6 bases; bases outside gene matches: 7. The method was immunoSEQ multiplex PCR; TCRdb's version includes in-frame clones alone and lacks a portion of them. The sample comprises roughly 88,000 clones, more than 80% of which are singletons, and 8% to 9.5% rests with the top ten. Specimen: blood. This clonotype was obtained from a man younger than 35 in good health. The chain has TRBV5-5 and TRBJ1-6; TRBD1 aligns across 7 bases. The CDR3 protein is CASSGTASNSPLHF. CDR3 in DNA: TGTGCCAGCTCCGGGACAGCTAGTAATTCACCCCTCCACTTT.